Here is one T cell receptor (beta chain) with its context. Those enrolled, adults aged roughly 18 to 89 years, came from fewer than 25 US areas. This CDR3 region has 13 residues. Germline V CDR1 and CDR2: MNHEY, SMNVEV (reference sequence). Unmatched junction bases numbered 5, after V lost 6 bases and J lost 7 bases. The data were obtained in a study of blood T cell repertoires in COVID-19. Turning to the study itself: The United States, Italy and Spain supplied acute and convalescent COVID-19 samples.

Per the original data handling: Reference gene primer amplification gave estimated nucleated cell counts. Method: immunoSEQ multiplex PCR; TCRdb's copy keeps in-frame clones and lacks some. V, J and clone size are taken as reported in that table, and D and trimming were inferred from the DNA itself. The sample consists of about 270,000 clones, approximately 90% of them appearing once. The chain is built from TRBV27 and TRBJ1-5; TRBD1 agrees at 8 bases. The source material was PBMCs or T cells enriched from blood (not recorded which). This receptor was taken from a man between 40 and 49 years old who had been exposed to COVID-19. The CDR3 here is CASRPGGGQPQHF. DNA of the CDR3: TGTGCCAGCAGACCAGGGGGCGGGCAGCCCCAGCATTTT.